The 14 T cell receptor beta chains in this list originate from one sample, sequenced in a study of blood T cell repertoires in COVID-19. Profiled with immunoSEQ multiplex PCR; TCRdb holds only in-frame clones, not every one. Of hundreds of thousands of clones listed, around 88% are singletons. The specimen was peripheral blood. All receptors come from a woman between 65 and 79 years old with COVID-19, enrolled during active disease.

This chain uses TRBV19 with TRBJ2-1; no reliable D call. Germline V gene sequence: CDR1 LNHDA, CDR2 SQIVND (reference sequence). The V end lost 4 bases, the J end lost 0 bases, and 7 bases lay between the germline ends. The CDR3 contains 14 residues. CDR3 amino acids: CASSSQISYNEQFF. CDR3 coding DNA: TGTGCCAGTAGTAGCCAGATCTCCTACAATGAGCAGTTCTTC.

Of note for this clone: This same CDR3 is encoded by further DNA sequences in the sample. V and J are TRBV5-6 and TRBJ1-2; 9 nucleotides agree with TRBD1. With V trimmed by 4 bases and J by 6 bases, 7 bases remained unmatched. The CDR3 extends over 14 amino acids. Germline assignment: CDR1 SGHDT and CDR2 YYEEEE. CDR3 coding DNA: TGTGCCAGCAGCCTGGGACAGGGTGCCAATGGCTACACCTTC. Protein sequence: CASSLGQGANGYTF.

This clone was seen just once. The chain is built from TRBV5-6 and TRBJ2-7, with a tentative D call TRBD1 (5 bases). V was clipped by 3 bases and J by 2 bases, with 12 bases between them. The CDR3 contains 14 residues. Germline assignment: CDR1 SGHDT and CDR2 YYEEEE. The DNA of the CDR3 is TGTGCCAGCAGCTCACAGGTGGGCACCTACGAGCAGTACTTC. This gives the protein CASSSQVGTYEQYF. Full variable domain (remainder filled in from reference TRBV5-6 and TRBJ2-7): DAGVTQSPTHLIKTRGQQVTLRCSPKSGHDTVSWYQQALGQGPQFIFQYYEEEERQRGNFPDRFSGHQFPNYSSELNVNALLLGDSALYLCASSSQVGTYEQYFGPGTRLTVT.

The chain uses TRBV19 and TRBJ2-7; tentative D call: TRBD1 (5 bases). Germline CDR1 reads LNHDA; CDR2 reads SQIVND (reference sequence). This CDR3 is 15 amino acids long. The germline V and J ends were trimmed by 5 bases and 1 base, with 15 bases remaining between them. The CDR3 sequence is CASSWVTGSSYEQYF. CDR3 nucleotides: TGTGCCAGTAGTTGGGTAACAGGCAGTTCCTACGAGCAGTACTTC.

The chain combines TRBV9 with TRBJ1-4; TRBD1 is a possible D gene (5 bases). CDR1 SGDLS and CDR2 YYNGEE come from the germline V gene. The ends were cut back, 0 bases at V and 10 bases at J, with 10 bases in the middle. The CDR3 has 13 residues. The CDR3 region is CASSVDSGGKLFF. CDR3 in DNA: TGTGCCAGCAGCGTAGATAGCGGGGGAAAACTGTTTTTT.

The chain recombines TRBV5-4 with TRBJ2-7, with 10 bases identical to TRBD1. Germline CDR1 is SGHNT and CDR2 is YYREEE (reference sequence). The CDR3 covers 13 residues. The junction had 1 base not matched to a gene; V was cut back by 3 bases and J by 4 bases. The CDR3 sequence is CASSWGQGYEQYF. The CDR3, as DNA: TGTGCCAGCAGCTGGGGACAGGGGTACGAGCAGTACTTC.

The V call is TRBV15, the J call TRBJ1-4, with a possible D match to TRBD1 (6 bases). Trimming left V 0 bases short and J 3 bases short, with 11 bases between. The CDR3 covers 16 residues. Germline values: CDR1 LNHNV, CDR2 YYDKDF (reference sequence). CDR3 amino acids: CATSRDRGAANEKLFF. In DNA, the CDR3 is TGTGCCACCAGCAGAGATCGGGGGGCGGCTAATGAAAAACTGTTTTTT.

Details on this clone: This sample includes further DNA sequences coding for the same CDR3. The chain combines TRBV27 with TRBJ1-2, with 8 nucleotides matching TRBD1. CDR3 length: 13 residues. The J segment lost 8 bases and the V segment lost 6 bases, leaving 8 bases of the junction unmatched. In germline, CDR1 is MNHEY, CDR2 SMNVEV (reference sequence). CDR3 DNA: TGTGCCAGCAGCCCATGGGACAGGCTGGGCTACACCTTC. This sequence encodes CASSPWDRLGYTF.

The V and J genes are TRBV5-1 and TRBJ2-7; D is uncertain. Trimming stripped 6 bases from V and 2 bases from J, with 9 bases between. The CDR3 loop spans 12 amino acids. CDR1 is SGHRS and CDR2 is YFSETQ in the germline V gene. In DNA form, the CDR3 reads TGCGCCAGCAATCAGACACCCTACGAGCAGTACTTC. It translates to CASNQTPYEQYF.

The chain combines TRBV7-2 with TRBJ1-3; tentative D call: TRBD1 (5 bases). This CDR3 has 14 amino acids. The V end was cut by 3 bases, the J end by 2 bases, with 8 bases between. Germline V gene data show CDR1 as SGHTA and CDR2 as FQGNSA. Here the CDR3 reads CASSFGGPGNTIYF. The CDR3, as DNA: TGTGCCAGCAGCTTCGGGGGACCTGGAAACACCATATATTTT.

The chain recombines TRBV2 with TRBJ2-3; tentatively, D is TRBD1 (6 bases). The germline gives CDR1 SNHLY, CDR2 FYNNEI. V was trimmed by 6 bases and J by 6 bases, leaving 19 bases between them. The CDR3 consists of 15 residues. CDR3 region: CASRQGPSEGDTQYF. The CDR3, as DNA: TGTGCCAGCAGACAGGGCCCCTCCGAAGGGGATACGCAGTATTTT.

This clone was observed once. The chain combines TRBV1 with TRBJ2-5; TRBD2 reflects the table's D call only, with no check against the DNA. TRBV1 corresponds to a pseudogene. The CDR3 extends over 15 amino acids. As DNA, the CDR3 is TGCACCAGCAGCCAAGCCCGGGGGGGGGCCTGGGCCCAGTACTTC. This encodes CTSSQARGGAWAQYF.

The chain carries TRBV3-1 (or the pseudogene TRBV3-2) and TRBJ1-2; D remains ambiguous. Germline-derived CDR1 and CDR2 are LGHDT and YNNKEL (reference sequence). V lost 0 bases, J lost 8 bases, and 13 bases lay in between. The CDR3 length is 14 residues. The CDR3 nucleotides read TGTGCCAGCAGCCAAGATGCGCGGGGTGGAGGCTACACCTTC. Encoded protein: CASSQDARGGGYTF.

The V gene is TRBV4-3, the J gene TRBJ1-4; the match to TRBD1 covers 7 bases. The CDR3 consists of 15 residues. Germline CDR1 is LGHNA and CDR2 is YSLEER. V lost 1 base and J lost 7; bases outside the gene matches: 6. This chain's CDR3 is CASSQGDSLSEKLFF. DNA of the CDR3: TGCGCCAGCAGCCAAGGGGACAGTCTTAGTGAAAAACTGTTTTTT.